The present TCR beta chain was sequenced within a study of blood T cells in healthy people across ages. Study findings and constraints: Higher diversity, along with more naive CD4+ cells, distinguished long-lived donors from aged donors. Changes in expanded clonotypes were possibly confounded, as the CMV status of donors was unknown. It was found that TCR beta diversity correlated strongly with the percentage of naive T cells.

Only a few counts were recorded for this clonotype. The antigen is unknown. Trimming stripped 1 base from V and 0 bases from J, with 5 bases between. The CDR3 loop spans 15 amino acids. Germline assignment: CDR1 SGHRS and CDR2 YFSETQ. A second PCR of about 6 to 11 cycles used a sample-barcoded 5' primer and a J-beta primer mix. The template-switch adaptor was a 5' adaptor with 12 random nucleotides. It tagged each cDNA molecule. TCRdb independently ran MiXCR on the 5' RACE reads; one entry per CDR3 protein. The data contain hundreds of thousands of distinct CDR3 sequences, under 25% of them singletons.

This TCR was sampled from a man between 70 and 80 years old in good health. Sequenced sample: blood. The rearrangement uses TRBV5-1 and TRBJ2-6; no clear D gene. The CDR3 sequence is CASSLFLSGANVLTF. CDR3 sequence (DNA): TGCGCCAGCAGCTTGTTCCTCTCTGGGGCCAACGTCCTGACTTTC.